This TCR beta chain stems from a study of blood T cell repertoires in COVID-19. Background on the study: Sources were T cells, B-cell-depleted T cells, or PBMCs; the material itself was cDNA or gDNA.

Clinical history reported by participants formed the basis on which cohorts were assigned. Donors in Cohort 3 counted as recovered after two negative PCRs, clearance, or symptom resolution. TCRdb's table, derived via immunoSEQ multiplex PCR, lists solely in-frame clones and lacks some. The table records some 300,000 clones, about nine tenths of them present only once. The sample consisted of PBMCs or T cells enriched from blood (not recorded which). The TCR was taken from a woman aged 40 to 50 who had recovered from COVID-19.

CDR3 in DNA: TGTGCCAGCAGCAGTAGCGGGTCCTACAATGAGCAGTTCTTC. Translated: CASSSSGSYNEQFF. The J gene is TRBJ2-1, the V gene TRBV7-9; 7 bases are a match to TRBD2. There are 14 residues in the CDR3. V lost 5 bases and J lost 1; bases outside the gene matches: 2. CDR1 is SEHNR and CDR2 is FQNEAQ in the germline V gene (reference sequence).